One and the same sample provided the 16 T cell receptor beta chains below, sequenced in a study of shared clonotypes between healthy human individuals. This table comes from immunoSEQ multiplex PCR, and its TCRdb copy is limited to in-frame clones, with some not included. Of about 490,000 clones in the sample, about 78% were seen once. The sample was PBMCs. The receptor set was obtained from a woman aged 40 to 49 in good health. Some clones in this sample may be carry-over from other donors' samples.

The chain joins TRBV18 to TRBJ2-1; 9 bases are shared with TRBD2. J gave up 3 bases and V 0 bases, and 3 bases lay outside the gene matches. The CDR3 sequence is 16 residues long. Germline V gives CDR1 KGHSH, CDR2 LQKENI. The CDR3 nucleotides read TGTGCCAGCTCACCACCGGCGGGAGGGCGCTACAATGAGCAGTTCTTC. Translating gives CASSPPAGGRYNEQFF.

About this clone itself: This may be a read error, as it is one base from a much larger clone. This chain connects TRBV30 to TRBJ1-2, with D tentatively TRBD1 (6 bases). The V gene's germline CDR1 is GTSNPN and CDR2 SVGIG (reference sequence). The CDR3 length is 13 residues. CDR3 sequence: CAWSVGGPYSYTF. The CDR3 region has the DNA TGTGCCTGGAGTGTTGGGGGCCCCTATAGCTACACCTTC.

This clone was found many times. Additional DNA sequences in this sample encode the identical CDR3. J is TRBJ2-3 and V is TRBV7-2; D not certain. The germline V gene has CDR1 SGHTA and CDR2 FQGNSA. V lost 6 bases and J 1 base, leaving 5 bases between the germline ends. The CDR3 length is 12 residues. In nucleotides, the CDR3 is TGTGCCAGCAGTACCCGCACAGATACGCAGTATTTT. It specifies CASSTRTDTQYF.

The gene calls are TRBV5-8 and TRBJ2-3, with 8 bases fitting TRBD1. This CDR3 is 14 amino acids long. The germline V gene has CDR1 SGHTS and CDR2 YDEGEE. Trimming at V came to 4 bases and at J to 4 bases, leaving 5 bases not matched to a gene. The DNA of the CDR3 is TGTGCCAGCAGCGCGACAGGGGTCCCAGATACGCAGTATTTT. This translates into CASSATGVPDTQYF.

Comment on this clone: The same CDR3 can be traced to other DNA sequences in this sample. The chain employs TRBV19 and TRBJ1-5; possible D gene TRBD1, 6 bases. The V gene lost 5 bases and the J gene lost 5 bases, with 13 bases spanning the gap. Germline V gene lookup returns CDR1 LNHDA and CDR2 SQIVND (reference sequence). This CDR3 has 14 residues. CDR3 sequence reads: CASSPNRVDQPQHF. DNA for the CDR3: TGTGCCAGTAGTCCCAACAGGGTTGATCAGCCCCAGCATTTT.

The sample holds one count of this clone. This rearrangement joins TRBV19 to TRBJ1-1; TRBD1 might be the D (6 bases). CDR1 and CDR2 (germline): LNHDA, SQIVND (reference sequence). Deletions cut 0 bases from V and 7 bases from J, with 12 bases between. This CDR3 is built from 14 residues. In DNA form, the CDR3 reads TGTGCCAGTAGTATAGACGGCGAGGGGGGTGAAGCTTTCTTT. It yields the protein CASSIDGEGGEAFF.

The chain links TRBV19 to TRBJ1-5, with a tentative D call TRBD1 (5 bases). The germline gives CDR1 LNHDA, CDR2 SQIVND (reference sequence). The CDR3 is 14 residues long. Trimming took off 5 bases at V and 2 bases at J, with 10 bases between the two ends. Here the CDR3 reads CASSDVGGNQPQHF. The CDR3 bases are TGTGCCAGTAGTGACGTAGGGGGCAATCAGCCCCAGCATTTT.

The V gene is TRBV5-1, the J gene TRBJ2-1; 9 bases align to TRBD2. The CDR3 is 16 residues long. V shed 1 base, J shed 0 bases, and the junction held 2 bases outside the gene matches. CDR1 is SGHRS and CDR2 is YFSETQ in the germline V gene. In DNA, the CDR3 is TGCGCCAGCAGCTTGTATAGCGGGGGCTCCTACAATGAGCAGTTCTTC. Translated, it gives CASSLYSGGSYNEQFF.

The CDR3 is CASNGQTVSTGELFF. The CDR3 DNA reads as TGCGCCAGCAATGGACAAACCGTGAGCACCGGGGAGCTGTTTTTT. The V gene is TRBV5-1, the J gene TRBJ2-2; D possibly corresponds to TRBD1 (5 bases). Germline lookup yields CDR1 SGHRS and CDR2 YFSETQ. The CDR3 runs to 15 residues. Trimming removed 6 bases at V and 4 bases at J, with 16 bases between.

The chain carries TRBV19 and TRBJ1-1; a possible D gene is TRBD1 (5 bases). CDR3 length: 16 amino acids. The V and J ends lost 3 bases and 0 bases respectively, with 14 bases between them. Per the germline V gene, CDR1 is LNHDA and CDR2 is SQIVND (reference sequence). The CDR3 loop reads CASSINKGLMNTEAFF. DNA for the CDR3: TGTGCCAGTAGTATTAATAAGGGACTAATGAACACTGAAGCTTTCTTT.

J is TRBJ2-1 and V is TRBV18; D is unclear. This CDR3 region has 14 residues. Germline CDR1 is KGHSH and CDR2 is LQKENI. V lost 2 bases to trimming and J lost 8 bases, with 13 bases between them. The CDR3 here is CASSPMETNHEQFF. CDR3 bases: TGTGCCAGCTCACCAATGGAGACAAACCATGAGCAGTTCTTC.

This sequence joins TRBV28 and TRBJ2-7; 10 nucleotides agree with TRBD1. The germline V gene has CDR1 MDHEN and CDR2 SYDVKM. V gave up 3 bases and J gave up 1 base; unmatched junction bases: 6. The CDR3 length is 16 residues. In nucleotides, the CDR3 is TGTGCCAGCAGTTTTAACGACAGGGGGCCTTCCTACGAGCAGTACTTC. It yields the protein CASSFNDRGPSYEQYF.

Here the CDR3 DNA reads TGTGCCAGCAGTGGACAGGCCGTTAATGAAAAACTGTTTTTT. This gives the protein CASSGQAVNEKLFF. This chain joins TRBV28 and TRBJ1-4; the match to TRBD1 covers 7 bases. Trimming cost V 5 bases and J 4 bases; bases outside gene matches: 4. This CDR3 comprises 14 residues. Germline assignment: CDR1 MDHEN and CDR2 SYDVKM.

This chain uses TRBV5-4 with TRBJ2-2; D call uncertain. CDR1 SGHNT and CDR2 YYREEE come from the germline V gene (reference sequence). Trimming took off 2 bases at V and 1 base at J, with 12 bases between the two ends. The CDR3 totals 16 residues. CDR3 amino acids: CASSFRSTRNTGELFF. The CDR3 DNA follows: TGTGCCAGCAGCTTCAGGTCTACCCGGAACACCGGGGAGCTGTTTTTT.

The V gene is TRBV6-1, the J gene TRBJ2-1, with D possibly being TRBD2 (5 bases). Germline V gene lookup returns CDR1 MNHNS and CDR2 SASEGT. V gave up 1 base and J gave up 4 bases, with 14 bases separating them. The CDR3 has 16 residues. This chain's CDR3 is CASSEGSGEAYNEQFF. The CDR3 DNA reads as TGTGCCAGCAGTGAAGGGAGCGGAGAGGCTTACAATGAGCAGTTCTTC.

Here the CDR3 reads CASSPTPGQGASYEQYF. The CDR3 DNA reads TGTGCCAGCAGCCCGACTCCGGGACAGGGGGCTTCCTACGAGCAGTACTTC. This chain connects TRBV14 to TRBJ2-7; 12 bases fit TRBD1. Germline V gene data show CDR1 as SGHDN and CDR2 as FVKESK. With V trimmed by 4 bases and J by 1 base, 8 bases remained unmatched. The CDR3 length is 17 residues.